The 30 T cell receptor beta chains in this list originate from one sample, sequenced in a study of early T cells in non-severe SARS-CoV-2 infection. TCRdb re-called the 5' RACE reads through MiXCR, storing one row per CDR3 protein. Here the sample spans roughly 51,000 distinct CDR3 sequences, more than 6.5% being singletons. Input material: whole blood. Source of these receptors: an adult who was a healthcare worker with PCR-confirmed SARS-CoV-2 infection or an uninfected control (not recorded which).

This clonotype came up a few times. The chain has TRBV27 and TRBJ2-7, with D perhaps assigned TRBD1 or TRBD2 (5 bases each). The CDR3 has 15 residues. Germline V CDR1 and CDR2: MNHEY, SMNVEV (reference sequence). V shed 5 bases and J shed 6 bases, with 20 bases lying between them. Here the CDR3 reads CASSNRGTTTLEQYF. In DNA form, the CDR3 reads TGTGCCAGCAGTAACCGAGGGACGACCACTCTCGAGCAGTACTTC.

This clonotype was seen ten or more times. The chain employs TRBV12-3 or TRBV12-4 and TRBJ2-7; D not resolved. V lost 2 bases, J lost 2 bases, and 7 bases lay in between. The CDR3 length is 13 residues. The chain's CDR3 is CASSLIRTYEQYF. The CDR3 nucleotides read TGTGCCAGCAGTTTAATTCGGACCTACGAGCAGTACTTC.

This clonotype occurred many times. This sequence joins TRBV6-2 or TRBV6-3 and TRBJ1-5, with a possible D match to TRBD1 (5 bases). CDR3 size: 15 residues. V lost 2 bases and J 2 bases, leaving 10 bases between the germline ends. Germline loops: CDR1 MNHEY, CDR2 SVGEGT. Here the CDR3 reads CASSYRDVGNQPQHF. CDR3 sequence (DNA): TGTGCCAGCAGTTACCGGGACGTCGGCAATCAGCCCCAGCATTTT.

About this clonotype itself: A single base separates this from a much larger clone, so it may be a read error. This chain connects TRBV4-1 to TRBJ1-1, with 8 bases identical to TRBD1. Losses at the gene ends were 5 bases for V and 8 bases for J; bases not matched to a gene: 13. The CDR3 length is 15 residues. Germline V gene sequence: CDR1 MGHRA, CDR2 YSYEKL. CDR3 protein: CASSYRTGSNPEAFF. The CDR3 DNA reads TGCGCCAGCAGCTACCGGACAGGGTCCAACCCGGAAGCTTTCTTT.

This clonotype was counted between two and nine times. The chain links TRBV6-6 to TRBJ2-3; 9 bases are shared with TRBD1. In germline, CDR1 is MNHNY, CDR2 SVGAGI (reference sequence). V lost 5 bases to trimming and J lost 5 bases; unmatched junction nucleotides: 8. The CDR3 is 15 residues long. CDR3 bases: TGTGCCAGCAGTCAGACAGGGGGATGGAGAGATACGCAGTATTTT. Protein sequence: CASSQTGGWRDTQYF.

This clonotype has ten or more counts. CDR3 sequence: CSARSGRAYNEQFF. The CDR3 coding sequence is TGCAGTGCTAGATCGGGACGCGCTTACAATGAGCAGTTCTTC. The chain is built from TRBV20-1 and TRBJ2-1, with D tentatively TRBD1 or TRBD2 (5 bases each). The CDR3 extends over 14 amino acids. Looked up from germline, CDR1 is DFQATT and CDR2 is SNEGSKA (reference sequence). Trimming removed 2 bases at V and 4 bases at J, with 12 bases between.

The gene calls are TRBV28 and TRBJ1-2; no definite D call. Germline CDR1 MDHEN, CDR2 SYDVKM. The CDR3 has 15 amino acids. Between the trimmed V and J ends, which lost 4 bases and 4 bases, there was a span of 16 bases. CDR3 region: CASSSPDGRSYGYTF. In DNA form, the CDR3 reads TGTGCCAGCAGTTCGCCGGACGGCCGATCCTATGGCTACACCTTC.

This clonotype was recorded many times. The CDR3 DNA is TGTGCCAGCTCATCTCTCCAAGGTGAAGCTTTCTTT. Protein product: CASSSLQGEAFF. The chain couples TRBV18 to TRBJ1-1; no reliable D call. Trimming shortened V by 5 bases and J by 7 bases, and 11 bases separated the two germline ends. This CDR3 is 12 amino acids long. Germline V CDR1 and CDR2: KGHSH, LQKENI.

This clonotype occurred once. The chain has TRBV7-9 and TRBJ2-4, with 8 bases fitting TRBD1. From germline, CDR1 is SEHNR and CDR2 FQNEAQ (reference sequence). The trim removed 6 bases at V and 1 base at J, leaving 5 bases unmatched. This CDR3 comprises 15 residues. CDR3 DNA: TGTGCCAGCAGTCCCAGGGGGCAGGCCAAAAACATTCAGTACTTC. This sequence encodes CASSPRGQAKNIQYF. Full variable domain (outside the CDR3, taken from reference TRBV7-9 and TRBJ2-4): DTGVSQNPRHKITKRGQNVTFRCDPISEHNRLYWYRQTLGQGPEFLTYFQNEAQLEKSRLLSDRFSAERPKGSFSTLEIQRTEQGDSAMYLCASSPRGQAKNIQYFGAGTRLSVL.

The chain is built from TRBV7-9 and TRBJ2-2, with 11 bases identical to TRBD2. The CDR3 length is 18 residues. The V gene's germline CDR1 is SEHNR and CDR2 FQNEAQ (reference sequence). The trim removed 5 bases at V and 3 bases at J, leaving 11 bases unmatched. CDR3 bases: TGTGCCAGCAGCCAACTAGCGGGGGCACCACTTCACACCGGGGAGCTGTTTTTT. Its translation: CASSQLAGAPLHTGELFF.

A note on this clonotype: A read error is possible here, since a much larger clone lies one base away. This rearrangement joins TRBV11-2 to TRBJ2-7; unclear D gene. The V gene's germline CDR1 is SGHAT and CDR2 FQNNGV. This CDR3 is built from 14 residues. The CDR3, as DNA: TGTCCCAGCAGCTTAGAGGCCTACTCCTACGAGCAGTACTTC. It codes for CPSSLEAYSYEQYF.

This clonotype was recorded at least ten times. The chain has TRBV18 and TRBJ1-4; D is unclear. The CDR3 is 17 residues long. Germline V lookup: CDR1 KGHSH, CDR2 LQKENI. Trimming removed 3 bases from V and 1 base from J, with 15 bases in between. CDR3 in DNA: TGTGCCAGCTCACCTAATTCGGTACGGGGAACTAATGAAAAACTGTTTTTT. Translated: CASSPNSVRGTNEKLFF.

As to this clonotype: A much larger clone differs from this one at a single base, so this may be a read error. CDR3 residues: CSASSLTEAFF. The CDR3 nucleotides read TGCAGTGCTAGTTCTCTCACTGAAGCTTTCTTT. V is TRBV20-1 and J is TRBJ1-1, with D unresolved. The CDR3 is 11 amino acids. Trimming stripped 3 bases from V and 4 bases from J, with 6 bases between. Germline V gives CDR1 DFQATT, CDR2 SNEGSKA (reference sequence).

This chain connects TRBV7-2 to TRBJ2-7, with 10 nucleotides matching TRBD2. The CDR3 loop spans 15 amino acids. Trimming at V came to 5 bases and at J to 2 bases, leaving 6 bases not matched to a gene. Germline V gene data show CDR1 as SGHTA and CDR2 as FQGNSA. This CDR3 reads CASSISGGTTYEQYF. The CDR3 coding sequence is TGTGCCAGCAGCATTAGCGGGGGGACTACCTACGAGCAGTACTTC.

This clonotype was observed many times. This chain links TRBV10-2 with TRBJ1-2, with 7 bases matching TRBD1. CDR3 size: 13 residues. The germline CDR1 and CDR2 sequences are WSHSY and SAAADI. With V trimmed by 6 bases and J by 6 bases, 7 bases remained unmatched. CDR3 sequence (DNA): TGCGCCAGCAGCCCGGGACAGAGGGATGGCTACACCTTC. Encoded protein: CASSPGQRDGYTF.

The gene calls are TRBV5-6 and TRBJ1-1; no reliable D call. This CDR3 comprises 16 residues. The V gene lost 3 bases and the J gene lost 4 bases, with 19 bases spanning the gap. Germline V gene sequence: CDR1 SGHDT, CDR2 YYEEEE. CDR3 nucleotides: TGTGCCAGCAGCTCATTCCAAAATGGACGCCCCACTGAAGCTTTCTTT. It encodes CASSSFQNGRPTEAFF.

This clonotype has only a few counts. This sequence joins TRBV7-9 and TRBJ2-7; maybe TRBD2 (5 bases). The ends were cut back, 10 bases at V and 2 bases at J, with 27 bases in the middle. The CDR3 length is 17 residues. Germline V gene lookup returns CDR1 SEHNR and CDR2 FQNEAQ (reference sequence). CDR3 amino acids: CAIPIGPGLGETYEQYF. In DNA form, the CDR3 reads TGTGCCATCCCAATCGGACCGGGCTTGGGAGAGACCTACGAGCAGTACTTC.

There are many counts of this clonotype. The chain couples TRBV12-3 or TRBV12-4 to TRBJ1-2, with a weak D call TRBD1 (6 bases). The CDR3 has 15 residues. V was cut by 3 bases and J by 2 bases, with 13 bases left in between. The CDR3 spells CASSLTPTGNYGYTF. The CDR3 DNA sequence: TGTGCCAGCAGTTTGACCCCAACAGGGAACTATGGCTACACCTTC.

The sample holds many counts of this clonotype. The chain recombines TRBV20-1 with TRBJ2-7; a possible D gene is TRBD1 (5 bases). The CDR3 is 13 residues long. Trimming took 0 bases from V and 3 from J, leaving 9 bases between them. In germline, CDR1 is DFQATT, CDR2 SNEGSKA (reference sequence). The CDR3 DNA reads TGCAGTGCTAGAGATCCCGACAGCTACGAGCAGTACTTC. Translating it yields CSARDPDSYEQYF.

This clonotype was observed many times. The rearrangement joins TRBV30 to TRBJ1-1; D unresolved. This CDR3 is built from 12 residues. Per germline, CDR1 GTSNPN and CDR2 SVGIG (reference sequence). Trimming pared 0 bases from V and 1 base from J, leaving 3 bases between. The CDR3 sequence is CAWSVTNTEAFF. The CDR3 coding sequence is TGTGCCTGGAGTGTAACGAACACTGAAGCTTTCTTT.

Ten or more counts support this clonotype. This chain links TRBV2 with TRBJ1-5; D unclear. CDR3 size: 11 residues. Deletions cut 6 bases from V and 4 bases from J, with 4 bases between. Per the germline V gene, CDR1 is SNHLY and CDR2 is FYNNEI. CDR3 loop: CASSLNQPQHF. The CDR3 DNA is TGTGCCAGCAGCCTAAATCAGCCCCAGCATTTT.

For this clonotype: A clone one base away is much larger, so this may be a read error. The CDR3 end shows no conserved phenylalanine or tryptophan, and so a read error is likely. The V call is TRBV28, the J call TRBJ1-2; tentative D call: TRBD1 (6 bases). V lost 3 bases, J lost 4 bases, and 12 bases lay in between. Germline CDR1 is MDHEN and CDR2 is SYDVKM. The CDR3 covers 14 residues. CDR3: CASSFDRNRYGYTY. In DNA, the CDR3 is TGTGCCAGCAGTTTCGACAGGAACCGCTATGGCTACACCTAC.

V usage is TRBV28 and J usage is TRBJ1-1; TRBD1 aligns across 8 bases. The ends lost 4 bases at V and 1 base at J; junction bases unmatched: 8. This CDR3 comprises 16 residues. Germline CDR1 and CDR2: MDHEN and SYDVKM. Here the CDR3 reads CASSSAYGTGNTEAFF. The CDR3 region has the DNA TGTGCCAGCAGTTCAGCTTATGGGACAGGGAACACTGAAGCTTTCTTT.

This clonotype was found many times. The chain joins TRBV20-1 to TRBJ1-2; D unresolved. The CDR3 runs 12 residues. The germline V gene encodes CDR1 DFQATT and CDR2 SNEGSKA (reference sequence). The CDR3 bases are TGCAGCTCCCCCACCGACTTTGGGGGCTACACCTTC. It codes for CSSPTDFGGYTF.

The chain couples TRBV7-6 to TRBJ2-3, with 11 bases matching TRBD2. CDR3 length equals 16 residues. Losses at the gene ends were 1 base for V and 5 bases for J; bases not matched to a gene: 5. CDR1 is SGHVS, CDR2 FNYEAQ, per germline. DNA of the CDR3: TGTGCCAGCAGCTTAGATGTTAGCGGGGGGGGAGATACGCAGTATTTT. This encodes CASSLDVSGGGDTQYF.

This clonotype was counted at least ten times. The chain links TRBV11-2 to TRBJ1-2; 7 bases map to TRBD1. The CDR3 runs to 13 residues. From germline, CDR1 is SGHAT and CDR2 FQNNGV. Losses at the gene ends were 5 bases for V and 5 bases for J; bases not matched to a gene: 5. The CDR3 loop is CASSQTGKYGYTF. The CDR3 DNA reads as TGTGCCAGCAGCCAGACAGGGAAGTATGGCTACACCTTC. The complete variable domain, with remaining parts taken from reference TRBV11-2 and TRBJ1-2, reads EAGVAQSPRYKIIEKRQSVAFWCNPISGHATLYWYQQILGQGPKLLIQFQNNGVVDDSQLPKDRFSAERLKGVDSTLKIQPAKLEDSAVYLCASSQTGKYGYTFGSGTRLTVV.

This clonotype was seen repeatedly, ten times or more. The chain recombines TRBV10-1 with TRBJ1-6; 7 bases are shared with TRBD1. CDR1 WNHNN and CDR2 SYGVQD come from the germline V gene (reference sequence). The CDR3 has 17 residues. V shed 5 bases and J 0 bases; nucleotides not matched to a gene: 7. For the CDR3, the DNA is TGCGCCAGCAGTTTTCGACAGGGTAGCTCCTATAATTCACCCCTCCACTTT. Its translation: CASSFRQGSSYNSPLHF.

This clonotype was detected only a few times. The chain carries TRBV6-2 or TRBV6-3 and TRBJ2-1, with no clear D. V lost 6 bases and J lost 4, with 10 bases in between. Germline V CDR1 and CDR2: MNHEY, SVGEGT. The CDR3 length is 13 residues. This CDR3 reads CASREAPYNEQFF. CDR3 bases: TGTGCCAGCAGAGAAGCCCCTTACAATGAGCAGTTCTTC.

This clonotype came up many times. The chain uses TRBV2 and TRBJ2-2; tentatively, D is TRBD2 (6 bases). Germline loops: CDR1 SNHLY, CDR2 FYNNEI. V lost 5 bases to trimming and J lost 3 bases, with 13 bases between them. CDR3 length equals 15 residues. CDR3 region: CASSNSPGDTGELFF. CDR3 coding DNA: TGTGCCAGCAGTAACTCCCCGGGGGACACCGGGGAGCTGTTTTTT. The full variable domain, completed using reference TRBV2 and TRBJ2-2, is EPEVTQTPSHQVTQMGQEVILRCVPISNHLYFYWYRQILGQKVEFLVSFYNNEISEKSEIFDDQFSVERPDGSNFTLKIRSTKLEDSAMYFCASSNSPGDTGELFFGEGSRLTVL.

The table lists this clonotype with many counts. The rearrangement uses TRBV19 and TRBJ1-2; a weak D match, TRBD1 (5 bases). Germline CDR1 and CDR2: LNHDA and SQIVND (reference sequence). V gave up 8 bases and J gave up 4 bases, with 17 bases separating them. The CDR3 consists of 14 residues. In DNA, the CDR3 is TGTGCCAGTTCTGGTATCTCAGGGCTCTATGGCTACACCTTC. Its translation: CASSGISGLYGYTF. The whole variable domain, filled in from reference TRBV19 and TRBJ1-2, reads DGGITQSPKYLFRKEGQNVTLSCEQNLNHDAMYWYRQDPGQGLRLIYYSQIVNDFQKGDIAEGYSVSREKKESFPLTVTSAQKNPTAFYLCASSGISGLYGYTFGSGTRLTVV.